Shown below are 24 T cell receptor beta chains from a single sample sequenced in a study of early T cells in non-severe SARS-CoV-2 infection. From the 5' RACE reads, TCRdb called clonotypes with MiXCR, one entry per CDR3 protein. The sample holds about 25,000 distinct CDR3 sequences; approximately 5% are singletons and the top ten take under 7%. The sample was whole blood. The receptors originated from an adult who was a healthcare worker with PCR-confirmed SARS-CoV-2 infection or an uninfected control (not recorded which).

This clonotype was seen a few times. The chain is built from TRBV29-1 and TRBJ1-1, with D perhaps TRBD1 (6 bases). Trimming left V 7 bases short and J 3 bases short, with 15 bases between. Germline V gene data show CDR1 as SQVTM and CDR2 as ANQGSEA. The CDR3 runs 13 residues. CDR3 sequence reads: CSATAGADTEAFF. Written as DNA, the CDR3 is TGCAGCGCTACCGCAGGGGCCGACACTGAAGCTTTCTTT. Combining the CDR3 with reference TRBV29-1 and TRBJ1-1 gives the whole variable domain SAVISQKPSRDICQRGTSLTIQCQVDSQVTMMFWYRQQPGQSLTLIATANQGSEATYESGFVIDKFPISRPNLTFSTLTVSNMSPEDSSIYLCSATAGADTEAFFGQGTRLTVV.

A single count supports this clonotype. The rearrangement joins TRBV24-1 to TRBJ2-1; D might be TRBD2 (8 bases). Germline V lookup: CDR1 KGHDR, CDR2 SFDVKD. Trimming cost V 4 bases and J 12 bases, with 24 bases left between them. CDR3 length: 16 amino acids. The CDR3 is CATSEDLAGGQGGQFF. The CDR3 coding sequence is TGTGCCACCAGTGAGGATTTGGCGGGAGGCCAGGGGGGGCAGTTCTTC.

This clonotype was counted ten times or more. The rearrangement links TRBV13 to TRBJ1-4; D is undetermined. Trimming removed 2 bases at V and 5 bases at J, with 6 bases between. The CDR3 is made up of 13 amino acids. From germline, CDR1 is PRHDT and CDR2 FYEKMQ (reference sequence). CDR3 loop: CASSLFKNEKLFF. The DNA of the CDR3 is TGTGCCAGCAGCTTATTTAAGAATGAAAAACTGTTTTTT.

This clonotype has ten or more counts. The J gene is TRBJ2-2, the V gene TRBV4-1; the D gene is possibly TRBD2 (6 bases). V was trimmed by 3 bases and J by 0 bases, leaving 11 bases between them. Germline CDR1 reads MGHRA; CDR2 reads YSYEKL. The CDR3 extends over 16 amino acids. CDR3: CASSHQRLANTGELFF. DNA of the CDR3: TGCGCCAGCAGCCATCAGAGACTAGCGAACACCGGGGAGCTGTTTTTT.

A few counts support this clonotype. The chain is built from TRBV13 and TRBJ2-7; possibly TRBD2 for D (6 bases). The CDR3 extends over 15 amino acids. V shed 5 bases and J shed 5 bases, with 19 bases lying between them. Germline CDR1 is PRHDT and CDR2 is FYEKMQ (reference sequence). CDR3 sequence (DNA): TGTGCCAGCAGCCCCGGGGGAGCGAACTTCCACGAGCAGTACTTC. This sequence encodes CASSPGGANFHEQYF.

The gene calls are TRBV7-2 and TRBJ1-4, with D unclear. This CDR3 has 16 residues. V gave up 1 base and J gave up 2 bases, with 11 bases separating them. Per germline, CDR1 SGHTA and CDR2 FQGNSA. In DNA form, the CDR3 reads TGTGCCAGCAGCTTAGGTAGTGGACTCACTAATGAAAAACTGTTTTTT. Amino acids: CASSLGSGLTNEKLFF.

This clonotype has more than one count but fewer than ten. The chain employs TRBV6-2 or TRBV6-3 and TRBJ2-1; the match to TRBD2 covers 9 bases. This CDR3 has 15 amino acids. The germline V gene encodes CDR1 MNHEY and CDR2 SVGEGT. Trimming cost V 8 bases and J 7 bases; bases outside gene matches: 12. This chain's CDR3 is CASLLRGSGRNEQFF. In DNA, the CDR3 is TGTGCCAGCCTTCTCCGTGGTAGCGGGAGAAATGAGCAGTTCTTC.

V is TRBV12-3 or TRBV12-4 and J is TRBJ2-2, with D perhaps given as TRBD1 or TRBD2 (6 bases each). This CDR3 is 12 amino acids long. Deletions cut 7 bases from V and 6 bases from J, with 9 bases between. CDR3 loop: CASNRGAGELFF. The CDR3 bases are TGTGCCAGCAATAGGGGGGCCGGGGAGCTGTTTTTT.

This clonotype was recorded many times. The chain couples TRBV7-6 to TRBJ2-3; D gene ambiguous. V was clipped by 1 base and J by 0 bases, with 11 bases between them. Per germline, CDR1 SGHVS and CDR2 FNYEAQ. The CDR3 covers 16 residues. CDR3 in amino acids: CASSLGSFSSTDTQYF. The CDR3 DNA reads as TGTGCCAGCAGCTTAGGCAGCTTTTCTAGCACAGATACGCAGTATTTT.

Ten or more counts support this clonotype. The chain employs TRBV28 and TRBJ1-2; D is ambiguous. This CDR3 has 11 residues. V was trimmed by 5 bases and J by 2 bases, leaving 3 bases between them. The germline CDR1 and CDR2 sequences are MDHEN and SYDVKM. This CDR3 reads CASSVNYGYTF. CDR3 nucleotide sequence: TGTGCCAGCAGTGTCAACTATGGCTACACCTTC.

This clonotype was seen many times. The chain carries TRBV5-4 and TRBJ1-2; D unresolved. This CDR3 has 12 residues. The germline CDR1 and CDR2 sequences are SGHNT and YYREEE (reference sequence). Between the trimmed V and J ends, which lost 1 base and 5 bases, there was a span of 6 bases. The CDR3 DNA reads TGTGCCAGCAGCTTGACCGATTATGGCTACACCTTC. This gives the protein CASSLTDYGYTF.

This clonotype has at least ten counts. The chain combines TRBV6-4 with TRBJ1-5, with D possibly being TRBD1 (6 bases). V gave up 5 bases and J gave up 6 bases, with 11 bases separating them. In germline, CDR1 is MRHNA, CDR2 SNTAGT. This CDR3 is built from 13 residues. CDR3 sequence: CASSIEGGQPQHF. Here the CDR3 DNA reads TGTGCCAGCAGTATAGAGGGGGGTCAGCCCCAGCATTTT.

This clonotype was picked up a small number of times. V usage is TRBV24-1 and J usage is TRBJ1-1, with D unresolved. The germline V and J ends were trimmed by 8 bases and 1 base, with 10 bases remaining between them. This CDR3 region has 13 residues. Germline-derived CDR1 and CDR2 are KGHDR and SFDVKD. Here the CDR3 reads CATTRTANTEAFF. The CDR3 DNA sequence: TGTGCCACCACCCGGACGGCGAACACTGAAGCTTTCTTT.

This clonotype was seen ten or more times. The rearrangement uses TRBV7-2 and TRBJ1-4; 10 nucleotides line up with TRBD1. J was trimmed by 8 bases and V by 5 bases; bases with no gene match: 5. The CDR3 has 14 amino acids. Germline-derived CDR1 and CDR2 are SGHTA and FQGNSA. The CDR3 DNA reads TGTGCCAGCAGCCCGGACAGGGGGGGAGAAAAACTGTTTTTT. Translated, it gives CASSPDRGGEKLFF.

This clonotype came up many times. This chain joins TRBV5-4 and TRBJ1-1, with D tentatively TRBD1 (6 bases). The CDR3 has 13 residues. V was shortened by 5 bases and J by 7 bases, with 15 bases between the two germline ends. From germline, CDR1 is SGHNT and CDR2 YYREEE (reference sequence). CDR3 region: CASRRRDTREAFF. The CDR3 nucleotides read TGTGCCAGCAGGCGCCGGGACACCCGTGAAGCTTTCTTT.

The CDR3 loop reads CATTGYTEAFF. The CDR3 DNA sequence: TGTGCCACCACAGGGTACACTGAAGCTTTCTTT. The chain uses TRBV15 and TRBJ1-1; perhaps TRBD1 as D (5 bases). Per the germline V gene, CDR1 is LNHNV and CDR2 is YYDKDF (reference sequence). V dropped 7 bases and J dropped 3 bases, with 6 bases sitting between them. This CDR3 region has 11 residues.

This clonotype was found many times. Here the CDR3 reads CASSQADLLGTEAFF. In nucleotides, the CDR3 is TGCGCCAGCAGCCAGGCGGACCTGTTGGGCACTGAAGCTTTCTTT. The chain has TRBV4-1 and TRBJ1-1, with unresolved D. The CDR3 consists of 15 residues. The V gene's germline CDR1 is MGHRA and CDR2 YSYEKL. V was cut by 3 bases and J by 4 bases, with 15 bases left in between.

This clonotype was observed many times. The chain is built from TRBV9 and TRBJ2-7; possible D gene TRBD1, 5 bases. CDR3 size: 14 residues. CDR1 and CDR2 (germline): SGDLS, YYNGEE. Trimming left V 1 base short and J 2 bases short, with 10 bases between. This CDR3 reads CASSVQGVPYEQYF. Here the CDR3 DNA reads TGTGCCAGCAGCGTACAAGGGGTACCCTACGAGCAGTACTTC.

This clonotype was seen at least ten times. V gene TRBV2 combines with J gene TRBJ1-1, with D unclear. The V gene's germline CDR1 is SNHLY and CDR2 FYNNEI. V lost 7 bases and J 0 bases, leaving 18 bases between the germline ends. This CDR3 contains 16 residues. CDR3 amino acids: CASNLTPTTVNTEAFF. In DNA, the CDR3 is TGTGCCAGCAACCTAACTCCGACAACCGTGAACACTGAAGCTTTCTTT.

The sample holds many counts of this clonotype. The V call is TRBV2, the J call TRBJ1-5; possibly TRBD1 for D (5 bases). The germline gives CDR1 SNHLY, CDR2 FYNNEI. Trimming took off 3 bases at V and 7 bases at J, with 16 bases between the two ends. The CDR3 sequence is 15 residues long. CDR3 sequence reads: CASSDDSGGDQPQHF. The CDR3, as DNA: TGTGCCAGCAGTGACGATTCAGGAGGGGACCAGCCCCAGCATTTT. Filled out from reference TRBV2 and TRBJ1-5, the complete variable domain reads EPEVTQTPSHQVTQMGQEVILRCVPISNHLYFYWYRQILGQKVEFLVSFYNNEISEKSEIFDDQFSVERPDGSNFTLKIRSTKLEDSAMYFCASSDDSGGDQPQHFGDGTRLSIL.

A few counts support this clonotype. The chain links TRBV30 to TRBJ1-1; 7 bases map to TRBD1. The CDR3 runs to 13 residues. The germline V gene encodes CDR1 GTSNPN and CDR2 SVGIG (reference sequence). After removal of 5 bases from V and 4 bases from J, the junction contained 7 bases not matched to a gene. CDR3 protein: CAWSRDSLTEAFF. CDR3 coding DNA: TGTGCCTGGTCACGGGACAGCCTCACTGAAGCTTTCTTT.

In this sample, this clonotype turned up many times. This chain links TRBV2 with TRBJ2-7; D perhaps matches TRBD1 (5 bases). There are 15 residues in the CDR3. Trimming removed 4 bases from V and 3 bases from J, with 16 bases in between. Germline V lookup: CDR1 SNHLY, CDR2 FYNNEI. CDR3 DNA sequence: TGTGCCAGCAGTGTACAGGCACTTGTAGGCTACGAGCAGTACTTC. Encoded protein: CASSVQALVGYEQYF.

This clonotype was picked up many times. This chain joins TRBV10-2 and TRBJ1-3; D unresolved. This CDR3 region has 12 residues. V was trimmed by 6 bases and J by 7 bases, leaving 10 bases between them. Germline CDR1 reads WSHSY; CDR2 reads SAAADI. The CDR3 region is CASSADRNTIYF. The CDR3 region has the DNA TGCGCCAGCAGCGCCGACCGGAACACCATATATTTT.

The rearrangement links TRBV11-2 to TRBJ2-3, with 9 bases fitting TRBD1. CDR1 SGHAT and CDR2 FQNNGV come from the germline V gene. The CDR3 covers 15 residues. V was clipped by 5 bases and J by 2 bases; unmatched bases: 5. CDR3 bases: TGTGCCAGCAGCATCACAGGGGGCTTCACAGATACGCAGTATTTT. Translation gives CASSITGGFTDTQYF. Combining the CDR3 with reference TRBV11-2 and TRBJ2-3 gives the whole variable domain EAGVAQSPRYKIIEKRQSVAFWCNPISGHATLYWYQQILGQGPKLLIQFQNNGVVDDSQLPKDRFSAERLKGVDSTLKIQPAKLEDSAVYLCASSITGGFTDTQYFGPGTRLTVL.